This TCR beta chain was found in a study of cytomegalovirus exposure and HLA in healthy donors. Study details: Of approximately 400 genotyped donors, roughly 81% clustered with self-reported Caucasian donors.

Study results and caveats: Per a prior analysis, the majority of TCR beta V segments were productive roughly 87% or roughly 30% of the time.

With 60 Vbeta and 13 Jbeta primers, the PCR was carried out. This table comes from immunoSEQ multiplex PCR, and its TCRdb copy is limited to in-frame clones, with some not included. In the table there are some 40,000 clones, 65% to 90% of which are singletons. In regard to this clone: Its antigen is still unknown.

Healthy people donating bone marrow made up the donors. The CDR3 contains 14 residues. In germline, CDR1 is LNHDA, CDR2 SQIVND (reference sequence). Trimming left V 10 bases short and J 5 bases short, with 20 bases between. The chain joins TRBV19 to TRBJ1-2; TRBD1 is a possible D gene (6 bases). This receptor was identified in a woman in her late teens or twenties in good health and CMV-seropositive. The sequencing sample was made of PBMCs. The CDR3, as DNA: TGTGCCACCTGGGAGACAGGCATGGATTATGGCTACACCTTC. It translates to CATWETGMDYGYTF.